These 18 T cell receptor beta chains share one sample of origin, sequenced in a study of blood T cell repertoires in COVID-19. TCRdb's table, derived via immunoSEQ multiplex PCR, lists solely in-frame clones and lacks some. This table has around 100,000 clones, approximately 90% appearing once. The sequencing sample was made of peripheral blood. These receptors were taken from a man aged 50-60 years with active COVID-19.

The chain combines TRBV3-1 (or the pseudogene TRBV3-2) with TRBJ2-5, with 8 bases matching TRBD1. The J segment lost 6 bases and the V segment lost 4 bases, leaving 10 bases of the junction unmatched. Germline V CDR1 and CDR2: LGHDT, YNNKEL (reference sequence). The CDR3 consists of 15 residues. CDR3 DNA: TGTGCCAGCAGCCCGCCGGACAGGGCTGTGAAGACCCAGTACTTC. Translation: CASSPPDRAVKTQYF.

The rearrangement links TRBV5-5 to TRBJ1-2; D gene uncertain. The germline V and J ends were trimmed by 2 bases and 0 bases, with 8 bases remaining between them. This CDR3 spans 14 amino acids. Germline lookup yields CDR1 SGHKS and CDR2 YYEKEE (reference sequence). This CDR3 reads CASSLTRTNYGYTF. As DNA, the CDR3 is TGTGCCAGCAGCTTAACCAGAACTAACTATGGCTACACCTTC.

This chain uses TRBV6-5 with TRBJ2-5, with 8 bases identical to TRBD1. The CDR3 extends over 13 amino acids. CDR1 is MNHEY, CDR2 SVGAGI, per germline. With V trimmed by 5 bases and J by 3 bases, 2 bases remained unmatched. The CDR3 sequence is CASSTTGEETQYF. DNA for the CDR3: TGTGCCAGCAGTACGACAGGGGAAGAGACCCAGTACTTC.

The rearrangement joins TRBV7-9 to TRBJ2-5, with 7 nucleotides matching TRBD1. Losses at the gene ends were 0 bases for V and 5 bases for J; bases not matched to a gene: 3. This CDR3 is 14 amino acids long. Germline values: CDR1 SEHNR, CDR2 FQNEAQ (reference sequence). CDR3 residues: CASSLAQGVETQYF. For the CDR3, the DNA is TGTGCCAGCAGCTTAGCCCAGGGGGTCGAGACCCAGTACTTC.

Here the CDR3 DNA reads TGCGCCTGTGGCGAGAGGCACCGCGGCGTCGAGCAGTACTTC. It codes for CACGERHRGVEQYF. V gene TRBV10-1 combines with J gene TRBJ2-7; D is undetermined. Per germline, CDR1 WNHNN and CDR2 SYGVQD (reference sequence). The CDR3 sequence is 14 residues long. Between the trimmed V and J ends, which lost 11 bases and 6 bases, there was a span of 23 bases.

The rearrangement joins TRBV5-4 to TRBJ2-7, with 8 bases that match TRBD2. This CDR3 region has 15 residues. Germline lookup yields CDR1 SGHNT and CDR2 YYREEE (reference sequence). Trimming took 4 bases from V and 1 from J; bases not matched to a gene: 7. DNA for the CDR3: TGTGCCAGCAGCCAGGGACTAGGAAGTTCCTACGAGCAGTACTTC. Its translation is CASSQGLGSSYEQYF.

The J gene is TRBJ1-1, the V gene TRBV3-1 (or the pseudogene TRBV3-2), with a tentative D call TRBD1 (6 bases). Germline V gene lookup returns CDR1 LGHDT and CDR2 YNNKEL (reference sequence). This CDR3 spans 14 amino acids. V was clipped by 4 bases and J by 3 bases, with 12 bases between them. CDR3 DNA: TGTGCCAGCAGCCCTCGGACAGACTACACTGAAGCTTTCTTT. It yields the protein CASSPRTDYTEAFF.

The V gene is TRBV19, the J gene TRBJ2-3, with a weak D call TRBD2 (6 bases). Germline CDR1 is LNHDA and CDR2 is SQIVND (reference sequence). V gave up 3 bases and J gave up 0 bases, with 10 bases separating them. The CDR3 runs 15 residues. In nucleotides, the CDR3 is TGTGCCAGTAGTATGTTTGGGGGGAGCACAGATACGCAGTATTTT. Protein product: CASSMFGGSTDTQYF.

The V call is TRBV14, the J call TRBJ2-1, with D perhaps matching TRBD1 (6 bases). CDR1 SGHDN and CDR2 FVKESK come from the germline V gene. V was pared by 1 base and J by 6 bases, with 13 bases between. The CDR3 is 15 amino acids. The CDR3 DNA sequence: TGTGCCAGCAGCCAAGGGGGGCAGGTCCTCAATGAGCAGTTCTTC. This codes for CASSQGGQVLNEQFF.

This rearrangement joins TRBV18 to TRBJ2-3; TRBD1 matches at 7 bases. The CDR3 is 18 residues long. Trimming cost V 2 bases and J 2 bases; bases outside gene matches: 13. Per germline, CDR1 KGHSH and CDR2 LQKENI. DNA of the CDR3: TGTGCCAGCTCACCAAAGATATCGGCAGGGGGTTTCACAGATACGCAGTATTTT. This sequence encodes CASSPKISAGGFTDTQYF.

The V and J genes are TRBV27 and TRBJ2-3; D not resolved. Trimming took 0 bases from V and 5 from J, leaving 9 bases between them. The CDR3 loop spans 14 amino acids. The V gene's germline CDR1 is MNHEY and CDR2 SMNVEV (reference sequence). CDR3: CASSLSIAGDTQYF. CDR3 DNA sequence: TGTGCCAGCAGTTTATCGATCGCAGGAGATACGCAGTATTTT.

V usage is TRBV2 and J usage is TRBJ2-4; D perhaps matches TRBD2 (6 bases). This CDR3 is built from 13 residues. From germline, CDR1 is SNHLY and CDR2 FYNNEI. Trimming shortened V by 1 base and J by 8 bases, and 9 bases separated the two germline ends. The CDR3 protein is CASSEGPGDIQYF. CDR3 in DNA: TGTGCCAGCAGTGAAGGGCCGGGAGACATTCAGTACTTC.

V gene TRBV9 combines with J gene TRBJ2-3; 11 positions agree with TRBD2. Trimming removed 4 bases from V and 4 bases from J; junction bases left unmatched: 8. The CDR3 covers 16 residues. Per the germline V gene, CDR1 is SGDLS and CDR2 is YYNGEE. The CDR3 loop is CASSSQTSGVADTQYF. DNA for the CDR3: TGTGCCAGCAGCTCCCAGACTAGCGGGGTCGCAGATACGCAGTATTTT.

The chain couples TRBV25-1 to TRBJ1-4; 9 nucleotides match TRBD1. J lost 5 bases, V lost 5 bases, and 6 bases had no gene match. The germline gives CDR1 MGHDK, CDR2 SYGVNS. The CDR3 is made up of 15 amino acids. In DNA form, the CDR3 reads TGTGCCAGCAGTTTAAGTGGGACAGGGAATGAAAAACTGTTTTTT. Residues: CASSLSGTGNEKLFF.

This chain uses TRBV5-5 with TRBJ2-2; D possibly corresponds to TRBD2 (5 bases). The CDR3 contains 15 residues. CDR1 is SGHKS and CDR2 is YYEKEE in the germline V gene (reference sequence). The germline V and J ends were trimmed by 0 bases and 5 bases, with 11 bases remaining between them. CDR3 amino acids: CASSLALTGTGELFF. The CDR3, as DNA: TGTGCCAGCAGCTTGGCCCTAACGGGAACCGGGGAGCTGTTTTTT.

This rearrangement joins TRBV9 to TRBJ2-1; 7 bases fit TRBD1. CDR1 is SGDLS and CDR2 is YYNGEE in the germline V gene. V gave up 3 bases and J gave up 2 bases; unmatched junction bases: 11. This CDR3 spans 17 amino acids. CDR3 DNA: TGTGCCAGCAGCGGCTCCGTAGTAACAGGGGCCTACAATGAGCAGTTCTTC. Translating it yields CASSGSVVTGAYNEQFF.

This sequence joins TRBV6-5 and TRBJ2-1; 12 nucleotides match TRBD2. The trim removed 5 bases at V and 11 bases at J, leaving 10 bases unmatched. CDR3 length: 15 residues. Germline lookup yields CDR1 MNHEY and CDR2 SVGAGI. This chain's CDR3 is CASSPSSGGAVKQFF. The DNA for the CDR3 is TGTGCCAGCAGTCCATCTAGCGGGGGGGCAGTTAAGCAGTTCTTC.

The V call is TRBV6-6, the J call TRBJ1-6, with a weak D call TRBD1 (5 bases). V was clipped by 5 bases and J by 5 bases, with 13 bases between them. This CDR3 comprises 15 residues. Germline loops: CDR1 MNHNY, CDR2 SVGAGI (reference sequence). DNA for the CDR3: TGTGCCAGCAGTCCCCGGGGGGGGGATAATTCACCCCTCCACTTT. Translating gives CASSPRGGDNSPLHF.